The 9 T cell receptor beta chains below come from one sample, sequenced in a study of T cell repertoires in cytomegalovirus infection. These TCRs are of unknown antigen specificity. MiXCR was run by TCRdb on the reads, yielding one entry per CDR3 protein. This table holds roughly 920,000 distinct CDR3 sequences, roughly 31% found once. The sequencing here drew on cultured CD8+ T cells from PBMCs, taken from culture after CMV antigen stimulation. The receptors come from a human donor in good health (CMV status not recorded). Some clones in this sample may be carry-over from other donors' samples.

This clonotype was counted a few times. The rearrangement links TRBV4-1 to TRBJ2-1; 10 positions agree with TRBD2. From germline, CDR1 is MGHRA and CDR2 YSYEKL. Unmatched junction bases numbered 4, after V lost 1 base and J lost 4 bases. This CDR3 comprises 16 residues. CDR3 sequence reads: CASSQGTSGDYNEQFF. For the CDR3, the DNA is TGCGCCAGCAGCCAAGGGACTAGCGGTGATTACAATGAGCAGTTCTTC.

The chain uses TRBV6-8 and TRBJ1-5; D remains unclear. The ends were cut back, 0 bases at V and 5 bases at J, with 17 bases in the middle. The germline V gene has CDR1 MNHGY and CDR2 SAAAGT. The CDR3 extends over 17 amino acids. The CDR3 DNA sequence: TGTGCCAGCAGTTACTCCCCCGGACCCATTTCGGATCAGCCCCAGCATTTT. Its translation is CASSYSPGPISDQPQHF.

This clonotype was counted at least ten times. This chain uses TRBV7-8 with TRBJ2-5; 15 positions agree with TRBD2. V was clipped by 6 bases and J by 1 base; unmatched bases: 0. CDR1 is SGHVS, CDR2 FQNEAQ, per germline. The CDR3 runs 15 residues. CDR3 sequence: CASRGLAGGQETQYF. CDR3 coding DNA: TGTGCCAGCAGGGGACTAGCGGGGGGCCAAGAGACCCAGTACTTC.

This clonotype appeared many times. J is TRBJ2-1 and V is TRBV12-3 or TRBV12-4; D may match TRBD1 or TRBD2 (6 bases each). This CDR3 has 16 residues. The V gene lost 5 bases and the J gene lost 8 bases, with 22 bases spanning the gap. The CDR3 DNA reads as TGTGCCAGCAGTAGGGGTGGAGGGGGAAGGCTTTATGAGCAGTTCTTC. This gives the protein CASSRGGGGRLYEQFF.

This clonotype was observed a handful of times. This chain uses TRBV6-2 or TRBV6-3 with TRBJ2-3, with 14 positions matching TRBD2. CDR1 and CDR2 (germline): MNHEY, SVGEGT. The CDR3 loop spans 17 amino acids. J gave up 1 base and V 5 bases, and 5 bases lay outside the gene matches. Written as DNA, the CDR3 is TGTGCCAGCAGTCAACCGGGACTAGCGGGGGGCACAGATACGCAGTATTTT. Translation: CASSQPGLAGGTDTQYF.

The table lists this clonotype with a few counts. The V and J genes are TRBV2 and TRBJ1-2, with D unclear. The CDR3 extends over 14 amino acids. Trimming took off 1 base at V and 0 bases at J, with 6 bases between the two ends. Germline V lookup: CDR1 SNHLY, CDR2 FYNNEI. This CDR3 is CASSEVGANYGYTF. The CDR3, as DNA: TGTGCCAGCAGTGAAGTGGGAGCTAACTATGGCTACACCTTC.

This clonotype was observed at least ten times. The chain carries TRBV6-1 and TRBJ1-1; 9 bases match TRBD1. CDR3 length: 13 amino acids. With V trimmed by 9 bases and J by 2 bases, 4 bases remained unmatched. From germline, CDR1 is MNHNS and CDR2 SASEGT. The CDR3 here is CASRQGGNTEAFF. As DNA, the CDR3 is TGTGCCAGTAGACAGGGGGGCAACACTGAAGCTTTCTTT.

This clonotype turned up a few times. The rearrangement uses TRBV27 and TRBJ2-5; no firm D call. CDR3 size: 15 residues. Looked up from germline, CDR1 is MNHEY and CDR2 is SMNVEV (reference sequence). Trimming removed 2 bases from V and 2 bases from J, with 12 bases in between. The CDR3 here is CASSLMKGLQETQYF. Here the CDR3 DNA reads TGTGCCAGCAGTTTAATGAAGGGCCTACAAGAGACCCAGTACTTC.

The CDR3 protein is CASTPWGWTEAFF. CDR3 nucleotides: TGTGCCAGCACCCCCTGGGGGTGGACTGAAGCTTTCTTT. The chain links TRBV6-8 to TRBJ1-1, with TRBD1 as a possible D gene (5 bases). V was pared by 7 bases and J by 5 bases, with 14 bases between. The CDR3 runs to 13 residues. Germline V CDR1 and CDR2: MNHGY, SAAAGT.